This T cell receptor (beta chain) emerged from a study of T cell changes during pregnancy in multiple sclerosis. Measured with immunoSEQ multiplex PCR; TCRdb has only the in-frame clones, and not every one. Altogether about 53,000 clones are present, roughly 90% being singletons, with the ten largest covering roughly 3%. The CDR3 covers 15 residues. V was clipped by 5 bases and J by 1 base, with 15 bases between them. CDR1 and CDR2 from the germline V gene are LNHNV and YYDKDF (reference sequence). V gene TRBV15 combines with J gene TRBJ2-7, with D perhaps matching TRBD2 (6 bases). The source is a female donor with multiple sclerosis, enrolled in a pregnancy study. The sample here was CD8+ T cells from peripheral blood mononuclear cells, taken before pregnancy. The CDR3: CATSPGLLPSYEQYF. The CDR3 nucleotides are TGTGCCACCAGCCCGGGACTGCTTCCTTCCTACGAGCAGTACTTC.